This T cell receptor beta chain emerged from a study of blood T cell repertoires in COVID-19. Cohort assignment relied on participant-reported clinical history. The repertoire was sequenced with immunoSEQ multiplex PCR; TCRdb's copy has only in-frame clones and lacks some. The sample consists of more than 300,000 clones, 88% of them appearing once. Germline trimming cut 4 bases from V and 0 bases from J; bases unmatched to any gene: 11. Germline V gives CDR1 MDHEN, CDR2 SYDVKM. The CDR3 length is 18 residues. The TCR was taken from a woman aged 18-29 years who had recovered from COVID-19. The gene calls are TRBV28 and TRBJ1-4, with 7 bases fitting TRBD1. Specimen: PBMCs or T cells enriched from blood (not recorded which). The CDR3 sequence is CASSSPFRDRSTNEKLFF. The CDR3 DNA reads TGTGCCAGCAGTTCCCCATTCCGGGACAGATCAACTAATGAAAAACTGTTTTTT.